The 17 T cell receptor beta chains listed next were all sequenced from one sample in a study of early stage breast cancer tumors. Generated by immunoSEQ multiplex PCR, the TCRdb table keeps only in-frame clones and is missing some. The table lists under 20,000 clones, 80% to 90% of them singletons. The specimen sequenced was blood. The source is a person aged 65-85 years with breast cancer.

The CDR3 reads CASSQERGPSYEQYF. As DNA, the CDR3 is TGCGCCAGCAGCCAAGAACGTGGGCCCTCCTACGAGCAGTACTTC. This chain uses TRBV4-1 with TRBJ2-7; D is uncertain. V lost 0 bases to trimming and J lost 0 bases, with 9 bases between them. Germline V lookup: CDR1 MGHRA, CDR2 YSYEKL. The CDR3 is 15 amino acids.

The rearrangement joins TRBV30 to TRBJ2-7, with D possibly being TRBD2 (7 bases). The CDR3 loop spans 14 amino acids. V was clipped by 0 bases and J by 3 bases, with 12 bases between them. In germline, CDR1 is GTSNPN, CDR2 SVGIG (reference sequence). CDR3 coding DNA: TGTGCCTGGAGTGTACGAAGGGGGGGCTACGAGCAGTACTTC. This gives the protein CAWSVRRGGYEQYF.

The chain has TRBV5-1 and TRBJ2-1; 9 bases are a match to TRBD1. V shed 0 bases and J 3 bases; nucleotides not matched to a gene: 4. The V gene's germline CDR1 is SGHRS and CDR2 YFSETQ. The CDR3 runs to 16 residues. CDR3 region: CASSLELTGGYNEQFF. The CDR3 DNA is TGCGCCAGCAGCTTGGAATTGACAGGGGGCTACAATGAGCAGTTCTTC.

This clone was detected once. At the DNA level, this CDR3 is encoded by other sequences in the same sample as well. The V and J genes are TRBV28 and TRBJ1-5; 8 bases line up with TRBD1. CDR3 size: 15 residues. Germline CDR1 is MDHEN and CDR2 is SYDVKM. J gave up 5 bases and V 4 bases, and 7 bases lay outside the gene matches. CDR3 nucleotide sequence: TGTGCCAGCAGTTCCCACCGACAGGGGTATCAGCCCCAGCATTTT. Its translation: CASSSHRQGYQPQHF.

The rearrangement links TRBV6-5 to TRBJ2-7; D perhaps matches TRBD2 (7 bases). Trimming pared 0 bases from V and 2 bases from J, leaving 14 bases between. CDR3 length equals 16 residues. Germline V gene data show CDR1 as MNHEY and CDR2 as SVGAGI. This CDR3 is CASSYSTGGGTYEQYF. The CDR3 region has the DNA TGTGCCAGCAGTTACTCGACGGGCGGGGGCACCTACGAGCAGTACTTC.

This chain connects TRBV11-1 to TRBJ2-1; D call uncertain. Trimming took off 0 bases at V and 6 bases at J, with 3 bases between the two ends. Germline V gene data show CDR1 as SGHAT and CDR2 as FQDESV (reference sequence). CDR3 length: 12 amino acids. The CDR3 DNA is TGTGCCAGCAGCTTAGCGGCCAATGAGCAGTTCTTC. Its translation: CASSLAANEQFF.

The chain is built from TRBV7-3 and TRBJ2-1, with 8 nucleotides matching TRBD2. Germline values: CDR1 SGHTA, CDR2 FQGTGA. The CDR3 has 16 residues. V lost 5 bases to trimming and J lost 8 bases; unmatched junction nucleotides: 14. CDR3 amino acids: CASSRPGTRGWHEQFF. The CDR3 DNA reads TGTGCCAGCAGCCGGCCAGGGACTAGGGGTTGGCATGAGCAGTTCTTC. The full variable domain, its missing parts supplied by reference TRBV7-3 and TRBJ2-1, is GAGVSQTPSNKVTEKGKYVELRCDPISGHTALYWYRQSLGQGPEFLIYFQGTGAADDSGLPNDRFFAVRPEGSVSTLKIQRTERGDSAVYLCASSRPGTRGWHEQFFGPGTRLTVL.

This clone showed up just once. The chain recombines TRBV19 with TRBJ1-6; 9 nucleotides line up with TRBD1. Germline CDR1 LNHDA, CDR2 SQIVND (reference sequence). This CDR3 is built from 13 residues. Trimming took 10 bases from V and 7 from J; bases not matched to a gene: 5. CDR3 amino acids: CATGDRANSPLHF. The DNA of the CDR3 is TGTGCCACCGGGGACAGGGCGAATTCACCCCTCCACTTT.

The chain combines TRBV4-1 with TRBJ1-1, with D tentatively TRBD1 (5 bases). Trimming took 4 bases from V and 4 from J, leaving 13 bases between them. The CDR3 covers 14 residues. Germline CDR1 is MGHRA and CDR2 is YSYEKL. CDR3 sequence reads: CASSLSRGVTEAFF. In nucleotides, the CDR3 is TGCGCCAGCAGCCTTTCGCGGGGCGTCACTGAAGCTTTCTTT.

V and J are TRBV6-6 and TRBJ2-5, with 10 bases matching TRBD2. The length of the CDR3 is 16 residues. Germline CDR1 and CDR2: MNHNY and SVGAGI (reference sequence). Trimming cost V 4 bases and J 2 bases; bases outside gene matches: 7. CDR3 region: CASSLSSGGGQETQYF. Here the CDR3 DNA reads TGTGCCAGCAGTTTGTCTAGCGGGGGCGGTCAAGAGACCCAGTACTTC.

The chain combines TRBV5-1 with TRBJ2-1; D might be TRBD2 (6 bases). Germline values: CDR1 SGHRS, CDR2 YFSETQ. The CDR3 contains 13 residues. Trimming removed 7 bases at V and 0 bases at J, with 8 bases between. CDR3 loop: CASGGASYNEQFF. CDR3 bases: TGCGCCAGCGGAGGGGCCTCCTACAATGAGCAGTTCTTC.

CDR3 in DNA: TGCGCCAGCAGCCAAGAGCGTCTAGCGGGGGGCTACGAGCAGTACTTC. Protein sequence: CASSQERLAGGYEQYF. V usage is TRBV4-1 and J usage is TRBJ2-7; 11 bases fit TRBD2. The ends lost 0 bases at V and 3 bases at J; junction bases unmatched: 4. Germline CDR1 reads MGHRA; CDR2 reads YSYEKL. The CDR3 has 16 residues.

CDR3 sequence: CAISEQQIYGYTF. CDR3 nucleotides: TGTGCCATCAGTGAGCAACAGATCTATGGCTACACCTTC. This chain links TRBV10-3 with TRBJ1-2, with D unresolved. The V end was cut by 2 bases, the J end by 4 bases, with 8 bases between. This CDR3 has 13 residues. Looked up from germline, CDR1 is ENHRY and CDR2 is SYGVKD.

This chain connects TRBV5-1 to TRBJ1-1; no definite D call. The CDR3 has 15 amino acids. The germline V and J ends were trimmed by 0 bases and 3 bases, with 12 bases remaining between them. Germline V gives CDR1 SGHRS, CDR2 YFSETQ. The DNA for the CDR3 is TGCGCCAGCAGCTTGGCCTCAGATGGCTACACTGAAGCTTTCTTT. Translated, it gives CASSLASDGYTEAFF.

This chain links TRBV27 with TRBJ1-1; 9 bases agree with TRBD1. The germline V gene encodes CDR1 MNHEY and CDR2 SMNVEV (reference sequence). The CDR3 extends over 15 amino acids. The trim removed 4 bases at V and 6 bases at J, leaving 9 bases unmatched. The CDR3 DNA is TGTGCCAGCAGTTACGGGGGGACAGGGCAGGCTGAAGCTTTCTTT. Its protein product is CASSYGGTGQAEAFF.

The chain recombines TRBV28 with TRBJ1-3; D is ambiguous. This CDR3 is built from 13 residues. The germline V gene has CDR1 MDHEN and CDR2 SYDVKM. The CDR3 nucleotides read TGTGCAGCGCACCGGCAGCTTGGAAACACCATATATTTT. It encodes CAAHRQLGNTIYF.

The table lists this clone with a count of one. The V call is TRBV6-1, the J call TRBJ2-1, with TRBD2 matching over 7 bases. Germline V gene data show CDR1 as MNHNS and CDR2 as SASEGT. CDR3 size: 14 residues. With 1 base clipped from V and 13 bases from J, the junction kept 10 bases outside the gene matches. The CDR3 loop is CASSEEIQRGSQFF. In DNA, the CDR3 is TGTGCCAGCAGTGAAGAGATCCAGCGGGGCTCCCAGTTCTTC.